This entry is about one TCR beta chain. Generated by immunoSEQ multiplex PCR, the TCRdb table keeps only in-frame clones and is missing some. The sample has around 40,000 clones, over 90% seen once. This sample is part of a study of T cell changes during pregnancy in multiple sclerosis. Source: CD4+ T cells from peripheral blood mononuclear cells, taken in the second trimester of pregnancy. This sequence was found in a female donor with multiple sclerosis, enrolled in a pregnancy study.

In DNA, the CDR3 is TGTGCCAGCAGCTCCAAAACGATAACAGGGGAGGATGGCTACACCTTC. It translates to CASSSKTITGEDGYTF. This chain uses TRBV7-9 with TRBJ1-2; 7 bases map to TRBD1. The germline CDR1 and CDR2 sequences are SEHNR and FQNEAQ (reference sequence). V dropped 4 bases and J dropped 6; count of bases not matched to a gene: 14. This CDR3 is 16 amino acids long.